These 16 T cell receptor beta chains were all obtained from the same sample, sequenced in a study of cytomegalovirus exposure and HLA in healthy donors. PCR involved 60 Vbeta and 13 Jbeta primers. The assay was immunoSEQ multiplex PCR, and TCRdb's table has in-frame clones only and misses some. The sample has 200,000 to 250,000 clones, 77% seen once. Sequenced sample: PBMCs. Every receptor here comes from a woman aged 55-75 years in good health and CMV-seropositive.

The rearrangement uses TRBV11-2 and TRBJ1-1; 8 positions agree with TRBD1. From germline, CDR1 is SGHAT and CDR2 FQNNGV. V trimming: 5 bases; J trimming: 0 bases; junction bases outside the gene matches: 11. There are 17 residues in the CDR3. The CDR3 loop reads CASSRKRTGPLNTEAFF. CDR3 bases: TGTGCCAGCAGCCGGAAGCGGACAGGGCCCCTGAACACTGAAGCTTTCTTT.

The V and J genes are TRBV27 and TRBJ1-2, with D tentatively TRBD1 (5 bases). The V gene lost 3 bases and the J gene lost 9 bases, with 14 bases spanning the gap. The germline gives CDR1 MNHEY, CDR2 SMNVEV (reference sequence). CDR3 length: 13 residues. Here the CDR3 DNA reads TGTGCCAGCAGTTTCCAGGACCGACAGAGCTACACCTTC. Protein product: CASSFQDRQSYTF.

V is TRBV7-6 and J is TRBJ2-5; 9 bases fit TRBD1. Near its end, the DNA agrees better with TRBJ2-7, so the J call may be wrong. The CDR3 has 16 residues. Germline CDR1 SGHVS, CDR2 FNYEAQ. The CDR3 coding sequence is TGTGCCAGCAGCAAAACGCCTGGACAGGGGAACTACGAGCAGTACTTC. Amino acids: CASSKTPGQGNYEQYF.

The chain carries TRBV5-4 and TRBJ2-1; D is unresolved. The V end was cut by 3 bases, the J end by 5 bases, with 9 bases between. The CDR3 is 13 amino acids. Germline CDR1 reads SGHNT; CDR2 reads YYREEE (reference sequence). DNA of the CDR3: TGTGCCAGCAGCTCCCTGGCGGACAATGAGCAGTTCTTC. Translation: CASSSLADNEQFF.

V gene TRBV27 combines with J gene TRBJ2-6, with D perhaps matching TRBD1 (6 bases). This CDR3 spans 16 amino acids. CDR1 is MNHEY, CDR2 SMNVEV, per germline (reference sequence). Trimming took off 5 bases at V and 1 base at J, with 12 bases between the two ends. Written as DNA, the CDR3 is TGTGCCAGCAGTGACCCCGGGACATCTGGGGCCAACGTCCTGACTTTC. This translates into CASSDPGTSGANVLTF.

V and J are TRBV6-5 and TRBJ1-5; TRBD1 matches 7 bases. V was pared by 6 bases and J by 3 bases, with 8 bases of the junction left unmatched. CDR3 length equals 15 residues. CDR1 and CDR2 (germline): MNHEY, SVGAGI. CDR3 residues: CASSGTANSNQPQHF. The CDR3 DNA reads TGTGCCAGCAGCGGGACAGCAAATTCCAATCAGCCCCAGCATTTT.

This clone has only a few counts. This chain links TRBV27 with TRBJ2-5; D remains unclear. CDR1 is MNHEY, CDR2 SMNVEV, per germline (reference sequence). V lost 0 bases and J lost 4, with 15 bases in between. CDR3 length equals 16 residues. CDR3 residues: CASSLSPTATGETQYF. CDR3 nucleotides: TGTGCCAGCAGTTTATCACCAACAGCAACCGGAGAGACCCAGTACTTC.

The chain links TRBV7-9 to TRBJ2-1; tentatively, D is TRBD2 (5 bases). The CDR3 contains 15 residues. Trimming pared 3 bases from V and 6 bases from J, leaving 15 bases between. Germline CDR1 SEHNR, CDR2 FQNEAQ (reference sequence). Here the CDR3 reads CASSFRNSDLNEQFF. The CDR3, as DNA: TGTGCCAGCAGCTTTCGGAATAGCGACCTCAATGAGCAGTTCTTC.

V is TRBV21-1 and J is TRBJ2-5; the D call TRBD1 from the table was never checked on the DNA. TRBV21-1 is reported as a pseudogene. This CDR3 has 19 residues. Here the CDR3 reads CASSKAGRVGDRVKETQYF. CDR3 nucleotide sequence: TGTGCCAGCAGCAAAGCCGGTCGGGTGGGGGACAGGGTTAAGGAGACCCAGTACTTC.

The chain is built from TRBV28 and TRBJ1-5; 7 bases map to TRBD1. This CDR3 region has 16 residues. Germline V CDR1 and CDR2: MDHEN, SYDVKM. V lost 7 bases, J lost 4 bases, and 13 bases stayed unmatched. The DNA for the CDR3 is TGTGCCAGCAATGATGTCGGGACAGTTATTAATCAGCCCCAGCATTTT. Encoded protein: CASNDVGTVINQPQHF.

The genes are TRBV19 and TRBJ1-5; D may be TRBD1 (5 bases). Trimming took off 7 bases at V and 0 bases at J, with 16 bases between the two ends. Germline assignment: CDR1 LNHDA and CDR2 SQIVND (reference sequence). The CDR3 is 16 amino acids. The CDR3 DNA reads TGTGCCAGTAAGGGGCGGAGTATCCTTAGCAATCAGCCCCAGCATTTT. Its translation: CASKGRSILSNQPQHF. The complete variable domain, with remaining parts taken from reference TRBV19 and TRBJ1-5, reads DGGITQSPKYLFRKEGQNVTLSCEQNLNHDAMYWYRQDPGQGLRLIYYSQIVNDFQKGDIAEGYSVSREKKESFPLTVTSAQKNPTAFYLCASKGRSILSNQPQHFGDGTRLSIL.

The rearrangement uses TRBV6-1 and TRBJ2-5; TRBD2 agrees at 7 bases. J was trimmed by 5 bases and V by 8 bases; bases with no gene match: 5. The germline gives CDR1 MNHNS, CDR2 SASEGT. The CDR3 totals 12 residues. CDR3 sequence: CASGGGAETQYF. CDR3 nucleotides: TGTGCCAGCGGGGGGGGAGCGGAGACCCAGTACTTC.

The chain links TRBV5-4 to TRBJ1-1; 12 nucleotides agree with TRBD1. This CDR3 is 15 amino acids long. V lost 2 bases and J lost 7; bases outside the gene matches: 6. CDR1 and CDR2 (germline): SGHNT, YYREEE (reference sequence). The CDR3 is CASSLMGQGADEAFF. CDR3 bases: TGTGCCAGCAGCTTAATGGGACAGGGGGCAGATGAAGCTTTCTTT.

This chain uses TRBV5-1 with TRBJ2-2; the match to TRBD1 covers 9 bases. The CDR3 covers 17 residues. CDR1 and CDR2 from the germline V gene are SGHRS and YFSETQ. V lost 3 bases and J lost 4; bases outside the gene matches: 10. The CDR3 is CASSWRGQGIFTGELFF. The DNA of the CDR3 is TGCGCCAGCAGCTGGAGGGGACAGGGTATTTTCACCGGGGAGCTGTTTTTT.

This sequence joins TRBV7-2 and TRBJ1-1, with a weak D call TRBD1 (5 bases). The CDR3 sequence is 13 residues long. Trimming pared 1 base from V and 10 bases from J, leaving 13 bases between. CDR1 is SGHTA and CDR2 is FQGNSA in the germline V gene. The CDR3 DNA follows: TGTGCCAGCAGCTTAGTCCCTTTAGGGGCAGCTTTCTTT. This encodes CASSLVPLGAAFF. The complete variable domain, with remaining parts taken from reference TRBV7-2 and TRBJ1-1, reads GAGVSQSPSNKVTEKGKDVELRCDPISGHTALYWYRQSLGQGLEFLIYFQGNSAPDKSGLPSDRFSAERTGGSVSTLTIQRTQQEDSAVYLCASSLVPLGAAFFGQGTRLTVV.

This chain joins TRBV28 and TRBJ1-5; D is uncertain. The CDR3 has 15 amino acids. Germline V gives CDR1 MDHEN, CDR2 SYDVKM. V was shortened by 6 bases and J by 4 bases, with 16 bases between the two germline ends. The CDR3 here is CASSFIPGSNQPQHF. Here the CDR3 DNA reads TGTGCCAGCAGCTTCATACCGGGAAGTAATCAGCCCCAGCATTTT.